Included here is one T cell receptor beta chain sequence, with context. The data are from a study of blood T cell repertoires in COVID-19. Study overall: Some COVID-19 samples were acute and others convalescent; all came from the United States, Italy and Spain. In each case, the material was cDNA or gDNA derived from T cells, B-cell-depleted T cells, or PBMCs.

Germline-derived CDR1 and CDR2 are MNHEY and SVGEGT. The CDR3 extends over 14 amino acids. Trimming cost V 2 bases and J 3 bases, with 11 bases left between them. As processed by the authors: Reference gene primer amplification gave estimated nucleated cell counts. Sequenced by immunoSEQ multiplex PCR; TCRdb stores in-frame clones only, minus some. For V, J and clone size, that table is used; D and trimming come from the DNA. The sample shows under 300,000 clones, about nine tenths of them seen only once. The chain combines TRBV6-2 or TRBV6-3 with TRBJ2-7; possibly TRBD1 for D (5 bases). What was sequenced was peripheral blood. The source is a man in his 60s with acute or convalescent COVID-19. The DNA of the CDR3 is TGTGCCAGCAGTTACCCCAGGGAAGGCTACGAGCAGTACTTC. This translates into CASSYPREGYEQYF.